The 14 T cell receptor beta chains listed next were all sequenced from one sample in a study of lymphopenia after photon versus proton radiotherapy. The assay was immunoSEQ multiplex PCR, and TCRdb's table has in-frame clones only and misses some. Of approximately 40,000 clones in the sample, roughly 84% were seen once. Here the sequenced sample was peripheral blood, taken from a patient treated with proton-based radiotherapy. These receptors were collected from a woman in her 70s with pancreatic cancer. Some clones in this sample may be carry-over from other donors' samples.

The genes are TRBV19 and TRBJ2-3, with no clear D. This CDR3 comprises 13 residues. Germline assignment: CDR1 LNHDA and CDR2 SQIVND (reference sequence). Trimming took 5 bases from V and 1 from J, leaving 7 bases between them. The CDR3 region has the DNA TGTGCCAGTAGTCCAAGACGCACAGATACGCAGTATTTT. Its protein is CASSPRRTDTQYF.

The rearrangement uses TRBV6-5 and TRBJ1-4, with 9 bases aligning to TRBD1. V lost 4 bases, J lost 8 bases, and 5 bases stayed unmatched. The CDR3 length is 14 residues. Germline CDR1 and CDR2: MNHEY and SVGAGI. The CDR3 here is CASSFGQGYEKLFF. CDR3 bases: TGTGCCAGCAGTTTCGGACAGGGGTACGAAAAACTGTTTTTT.

This sequence joins TRBV7-8 and TRBJ2-7; 7 bases map to TRBD1. Trimming at V came to 2 bases and at J to 0 bases, leaving 13 bases not matched to a gene. This CDR3 spans 18 amino acids. Germline values: CDR1 SGHVS, CDR2 FQNEAQ. The DNA of the CDR3 is TGTGCCAGCAGCTTACTTGGACAGGCCGGACCCGGCTCCTACGAGCAGTACTTC. Amino acids: CASSLLGQAGPGSYEQYF. The full variable domain, with the rest looked up from reference TRBV7-8 and TRBJ2-7, is GAGVSQSPRYKVAKRGQDVALRCDPISGHVSLFWYQQALGQGPEFLTYFQNEAQLDKSGLPSDRFFAERPEGSVSTLKIQRTQQEDSAVYLCASSLLGQAGPGSYEQYFGPGTRLTVT.

Points on this clone: This sample also contains other DNA sequences that code for the same CDR3. This sequence joins TRBV5-1 and TRBJ2-3; weak D call: TRBD1 (5 bases). Trimming stripped 0 bases from V and 3 bases from J, with 8 bases between. This CDR3 has 14 residues. Germline CDR1 is SGHRS and CDR2 is YFSETQ. The CDR3 region is CASSLGQPTDTQYF. The CDR3 bases are TGCGCCAGCAGCTTGGGACAGCCTACAGATACGCAGTATTTT.

The count of this clone is one. The gene calls are TRBV7-9 and TRBJ2-3; 11 nucleotides line up with TRBD2. The junction had 8 bases not matched to a gene; V was cut back by 5 bases and J by 4 bases. The CDR3 length is 16 residues. Germline lookup yields CDR1 SEHNR and CDR2 FQNEAQ (reference sequence). The CDR3 DNA sequence: TGTGCCAGCAGCAAACTAGCGGGAGTAAATCCAGATACGCAGTATTTT. Translation: CASSKLAGVNPDTQYF.

The J gene is TRBJ2-7, the V gene TRBV6-5, with D unclear. Per germline, CDR1 MNHEY and CDR2 SVGAGI. The CDR3 is made up of 13 amino acids. Deletions cut 2 bases from V and 6 bases from J, with 11 bases between. CDR3 nucleotide sequence: TGTGCCAGCAGTTACGGATGGGGTAGCGAGCAGTACTTC. It translates to CASSYGWGSEQYF.

The chain uses TRBV19 and TRBJ2-3, with D unclear. Trimming removed 7 bases from V and 1 base from J, with 15 bases in between. Looked up from germline, CDR1 is LNHDA and CDR2 is SQIVND (reference sequence). The CDR3 covers 15 residues. CDR3 residues: CASKTGPLRTDTQYF. The CDR3 DNA reads as TGTGCCAGTAAAACCGGGCCCTTACGCACAGATACGCAGTATTTT.

This clone was recorded once. The junction shows a germline mismatch at one end, possibly a read error. V usage is TRBV28 and J usage is TRBJ1-6; 8 nucleotides line up with TRBD1. The CDR3 extends over 15 amino acids. Germline V gives CDR1 MDHEN, CDR2 SYDVKM. CDR3 nucleotides: TGTGCCAGCAGCAGAACAGGGGGTTTTGATTCACCCCTCTACTTT. Translated, it gives CASSRTGGFDSPLYF.

The chain uses TRBV5-1 and TRBJ2-7; D not resolved. This CDR3 has 15 amino acids. The V and J ends lost 1 base and 2 bases respectively, with 13 bases between them. Per germline, CDR1 SGHRS and CDR2 YFSETQ. Here the CDR3 reads CASSLSGLGTYEQYF. In DNA form, the CDR3 reads TGCGCCAGCAGCTTGTCCGGGCTCGGTACCTACGAGCAGTACTTC.

V is TRBV27 and J is TRBJ2-1; TRBD2 aligns across 10 bases. V shed 5 bases and J 5 bases; nucleotides not matched to a gene: 6. The CDR3 has 15 amino acids. The germline gives CDR1 MNHEY, CDR2 SMNVEV (reference sequence). In DNA, the CDR3 is TGTGCCAGCAGTCGGGGGACTAGCGCGGACAATGAGCAGTTCTTC. Its protein is CASSRGTSADNEQFF.

The chain uses TRBV6-5 and TRBJ2-3; possibly TRBD1 or TRBD2 for D (6 bases each). Germline lookup yields CDR1 MNHEY and CDR2 SVGAGI. V was shortened by 5 bases and J by 1 base, with 10 bases between the two germline ends. The length of the CDR3 is 14 residues. The CDR3 DNA reads TGTGCCAGCAGTAGGGGGGTTGGCACAGATACGCAGTATTTT. Protein sequence: CASSRGVGTDTQYF.

The chain joins TRBV9 to TRBJ2-3, with 9 nucleotides matching TRBD1. Germline loops: CDR1 SGDLS, CDR2 YYNGEE. V lost 0 bases, J lost 0 bases, and 5 bases stayed unmatched. CDR3 length: 17 amino acids. As DNA, the CDR3 is TGTGCCAGCAGCGTAGTGAGACAGGGGGGGAGCACAGATACGCAGTATTTT. Translated, it gives CASSVVRQGGSTDTQYF.

Only a few counts were recorded for this clone. The chain carries TRBV6-6 and TRBJ1-2, with D hard to call. CDR1 MNHNY and CDR2 SVGAGI come from the germline V gene (reference sequence). The V end was cut by 8 bases, the J end by 7 bases, with 17 bases between. CDR3 length: 13 residues. The CDR3 nucleotides are TGTGCCAGCTTTACGGCGGCCCAAAGTGGCTACACCTTC. Translating it yields CASFTAAQSGYTF.

This clone was found once. The J gene is TRBJ1-6, the V gene TRBV30; perhaps TRBD1 as D (6 bases). This CDR3 is 13 amino acids long. V gave up 3 bases and J gave up 9 bases, with 12 bases separating them. Germline V gene data show CDR1 as GTSNPN and CDR2 as SVGIG (reference sequence). In nucleotides, the CDR3 is TGTGCCTGGAGCCGGGGACAAGGTTCACCCCTCCACTTT. Residues: CAWSRGQGSPLHF.